One and the same sample provided the 19 T cell receptor beta chains below, sequenced in a study of blood T cell repertoires in COVID-19. The method was immunoSEQ multiplex PCR; TCRdb's version includes in-frame clones alone and lacks a portion of them. The sample has about 350,000 clones, about 88% seen once. Sequenced material: peripheral blood. Every receptor here comes from a woman in her seventies with COVID-19, enrolled during active disease.

This chain links TRBV7-9 with TRBJ1-6; perhaps TRBD1 as D (5 bases). CDR3 length equals 14 residues. Germline values: CDR1 SEHNR, CDR2 FQNEAQ (reference sequence). V gave up 3 bases and J gave up 7 bases, with 10 bases separating them. CDR3 protein: CASSLGRGNSPLHF. The CDR3 nucleotides are TGTGCCAGCAGCTTGGGGCGGGGGAATTCACCCCTCCACTTT. The full variable domain, with the rest looked up from reference TRBV7-9 and TRBJ1-6, is DTGVSQNPRHKITKRGQNVTFRCDPISEHNRLYWYRQTLGQGPEFLTYFQNEAQLEKSRLLSDRFSAERPKGSFSTLEIQRTEQGDSAMYLCASSLGRGNSPLHFGNGTRLTVT.

The J gene is TRBJ1-1, the V gene TRBV11-2; D is unresolved. The CDR3 consists of 15 residues. Germline CDR1 and CDR2: SGHAT and FQNNGV. V lost 2 bases and J 9 bases, leaving 19 bases between the germline ends. The CDR3 sequence is CASSLNWAQSGQAFF. CDR3 nucleotide sequence: TGTGCCAGCAGCTTAAATTGGGCTCAGAGCGGCCAAGCTTTCTTT.

The CDR3: CAWRSRALYEQYF. CDR3 in DNA: TGTGCCTGGAGATCCAGGGCCCTCTACGAGCAGTACTTC. J is TRBJ2-7 and V is TRBV30; D might be TRBD1 (5 bases). This CDR3 has 13 residues. Germline V gene sequence: CDR1 GTSNPN, CDR2 SVGIG (reference sequence). V was pared by 3 bases and J by 3 bases, with 12 bases between.

In this sample, this clone turned up a few times. The chain couples TRBV29-1 to TRBJ2-3; 10 nucleotides align to TRBD1. The CDR3 extends over 14 amino acids. Trimming removed 6 bases from V and 6 bases from J; junction bases left unmatched: 9. Germline V gives CDR1 SQVTM, CDR2 ANQGSEA. The CDR3 spells CSVEPTGGKDTQYF. The CDR3 coding sequence is TGCAGCGTCGAACCGACAGGGGGCAAGGATACGCAGTATTTT.

The CDR3 nucleotides read TGTGCCAGCAGCCTAATGACAGGGACCAACACTGAAGCTTTCTTT. This sequence encodes CASSLMTGTNTEAFF. The chain recombines TRBV28 with TRBJ1-1; TRBD1 matches 7 bases. This CDR3 has 15 amino acids. Germline V gene sequence: CDR1 MDHEN, CDR2 SYDVKM. V shed 6 bases, J shed 2 bases, and the junction held 9 bases outside the gene matches.

The genes are TRBV5-4 and TRBJ1-1, with 9 bases lining up with TRBD1. Germline V lookup: CDR1 SGHNT, CDR2 YYREEE (reference sequence). V shed 5 bases, J shed 3 bases, and the junction held 11 bases outside the gene matches. The CDR3 spans 16 residues. The CDR3 DNA is TGTGCCAGCAGTTGGGACAGGGCAGTTATTGACACTGAAGCTTTCTTT. Translation: CASSWDRAVIDTEAFF.

The chain combines TRBV5-4 with TRBJ2-4, with 13 nucleotides matching TRBD2. V shed 0 bases, J shed 8 bases, and the junction held 14 bases outside the gene matches. Germline CDR1 SGHNT, CDR2 YYREEE (reference sequence). The CDR3 covers 19 residues. The CDR3 loop is CASSLAPLTSGGAVYIQYF. Written as DNA, the CDR3 is TGTGCCAGCAGCTTGGCCCCGTTAACTAGCGGGGGGGCGGTATACATTCAGTACTTC.

The J gene is TRBJ1-1, the V gene TRBV28; the match to TRBD1 covers 8 bases. V lost 7 bases and J lost 8; bases outside the gene matches: 6. This CDR3 has 12 residues. Per germline, CDR1 MDHEN and CDR2 SYDVKM. CDR3 sequence reads: CASNWDRTEAFF. The DNA of the CDR3 is TGTGCCAGCAATTGGGACAGGACAGAAGCTTTCTTT.

The chain carries TRBV10-2 and TRBJ2-2, with D perhaps TRBD1 (7 bases). Looked up from germline, CDR1 is WSHSY and CDR2 is SAAADI. The CDR3 consists of 16 residues. The V gene lost 3 bases and the J gene lost 3 bases, with 14 bases spanning the gap. The DNA for the CDR3 is TGCGCCAGCAGTGACCAGGGGGGATTCTACACCGGGGAGCTGTTTTTT. Its protein is CASSDQGGFYTGELFF.

The rearrangement joins TRBV7-9 to TRBJ2-1, with D possibly matching TRBD1 (6 bases). The CDR3 has 12 residues. CDR1 and CDR2 from the germline V gene are SEHNR and FQNEAQ (reference sequence). Trimming removed 5 bases from V and 10 bases from J, with 12 bases in between. This CDR3 reads CASSQTGSEQFF. The CDR3 DNA sequence: TGTGCCAGCAGCCAAACAGGGTCAGAGCAGTTCTTC. Full variable domain (rest looked up from reference TRBV7-9 and TRBJ2-1): DTGVSQNPRHKITKRGQNVTFRCDPISEHNRLYWYRQTLGQGPEFLTYFQNEAQLEKSRLLSDRFSAERPKGSFSTLEIQRTEQGDSAMYLCASSQTGSEQFFGPGTRLTVL.

The genes are TRBV24-1 and TRBJ1-5; 7 nucleotides agree with TRBD1. The CDR3 contains 16 residues. V trimming: 4 bases; J trimming: 0 bases; junction bases outside the gene matches: 5. Germline CDR1 and CDR2: KGHDR and SFDVKD. The CDR3 DNA reads as TGTGCCACCAGTGAAGCGACAGGGTATAGCAATCAGCCCCAGCATTTT. This sequence encodes CATSEATGYSNQPQHF.

The genes are TRBV27 and TRBJ1-2; D might be TRBD1 (6 bases). The CDR3 has 14 residues. Deletions cut 0 bases from V and 7 bases from J, with 12 bases between. Germline V CDR1 and CDR2: MNHEY, SMNVEV (reference sequence). The CDR3: CASSLSGGPGGYTF. The CDR3 nucleotides read TGTGCCAGCAGTTTATCAGGGGGTCCGGGTGGCTACACCTTC.

This clone was detected once. The CDR3 region is CASSDPGQGDSEQYF. The CDR3, as DNA: TGTGCCAGCAGTGATCCGGGACAGGGGGACTCCGAGCAGTACTTC. This chain connects TRBV25-1 to TRBJ2-7; 11 bases match TRBD1. Unmatched junction bases numbered 7, after V lost 3 bases and J lost 6 bases. Germline V CDR1 and CDR2: MGHDK, SYGVNS. This CDR3 comprises 15 residues.

The chain combines TRBV28 with TRBJ2-1, with 9 bases fitting TRBD2. The ends lost 3 bases at V and 6 bases at J; junction bases unmatched: 6. CDR3 length: 15 amino acids. Germline CDR1 MDHEN, CDR2 SYDVKM. The CDR3 spells CASSFSSGGSNEQFF. CDR3 nucleotides: TGTGCCAGCAGTTTTTCCAGCGGGGGGAGCAATGAGCAGTTCTTC. Full variable domain (outside the CDR3, taken from reference TRBV28 and TRBJ2-1): DVKVTQSSRYLVKRTGEKVFLECVQDMDHENMFWYRQDPGLGLRLIYFSYDVKMKEKGDIPEGYSVSREKKERFSLILESASTNQTSMYLCASSFSSGGSNEQFFGPGTRLTVL.

The genes are TRBV30 and TRBJ2-6; D unresolved. Trimming shortened V by 0 bases and J by 1 base, and 16 bases separated the two germline ends. CDR1 and CDR2 (germline): GTSNPN, SVGIG (reference sequence). CDR3 length: 18 amino acids. CDR3 nucleotide sequence: TGTGCCTGGAGTGTTTACGGTTTAACCATATCTGGGGCCAACGTCCTGACTTTC. Protein sequence: CAWSVYGLTISGANVLTF.

V is TRBV12-3 or TRBV12-4 and J is TRBJ1-2; the D is unclear. V gave up 4 bases and J gave up 3 bases, with 9 bases separating them. CDR3 size: 13 residues. The CDR3 here is CASSSGSYYGYTF. DNA of the CDR3: TGTGCCAGCAGTTCGGGGAGTTACTATGGCTACACCTTC.

The CDR3 DNA reads TGTGCCATCCCTAGTTATGGATTAGAAAACAGGGAGCTTACCGAAAAACTGTTTTTT. It encodes CAIPSYGLENRELTEKLFF. The gene calls are TRBV24-1 and TRBJ1-4; a possible D gene is TRBD1 (6 bases). The germline V gene encodes CDR1 KGHDR and CDR2 SFDVKD. V shed 11 bases and J shed 8 bases, with 35 bases lying between them. The CDR3 spans 19 residues.

The gene calls are TRBV5-4 and TRBJ2-3, with 9 bases aligning to TRBD2. V lost 4 bases to trimming and J lost 1 base; unmatched junction nucleotides: 4. The germline gives CDR1 SGHNT, CDR2 YYREEE (reference sequence). This CDR3 has 15 residues. The CDR3 reads CASSLERGGTDTQYF. The CDR3 bases are TGTGCCAGCAGCCTTGAGCGGGGGGGCACAGATACGCAGTATTTT.

The chain carries TRBV29-1 and TRBJ2-3, with D possibly matching TRBD1 (6 bases). Trimming stripped 5 bases from V and 0 bases from J, with 18 bases between. The CDR3 spans 16 residues. CDR1 is SQVTM and CDR2 is ANQGSEA in the germline V gene. The CDR3 loop reads CSVQGKGSASTDTQYF. CDR3 in DNA: TGCAGCGTTCAGGGGAAAGGGTCGGCTAGCACAGATACGCAGTATTTT.